This T cell receptor beta chain originates from a study of blood T cell repertoires in COVID-19. Turning to the study itself: From the United States, Italy and Spain came samples of acute and convalescent COVID-19.

Germline V gene sequence: CDR1 MNHEY, CDR2 SVGAGI. V gave up 7 bases and J gave up 1 base, with 13 bases separating them. The CDR3 is 14 residues long. Original processing methods: Amplifying reference gene primers gave estimates of nucleated cell counts. Repertoires were generated with immunoSEQ multiplex PCR, while TCRdb's copy carries only in-frame clones and drops some. V, J and clone size are taken as reported in that table, and D and trimming were inferred from the DNA itself. The data contain 50,000 or so clones, around 86% of them singletons. Only one count was recorded for this clone. This chain connects TRBV6-5 to TRBJ2-5; a weak D match, TRBD1 (6 bases). The clonotype was recovered from a man in his fifties or sixties with active COVID-19. The material sequenced was peripheral blood. CDR3: CASNGAQGQETQYF. The DNA for the CDR3 is TGTGCCAGCAATGGGGCACAGGGCCAAGAGACCCAGTACTTC.